Shown below are 32 T cell receptor beta chains from a single sample sequenced in a study of blood T cell repertoires in COVID-19. Libraries were prepared by immunoSEQ multiplex PCR; TCRdb keeps only in-frame clonotypes and omits some of them. The table records some 130,000 clones, about 87% of them present only once. The sample was peripheral blood. The receptors shown here come from a human donor in a cohort sampled during active COVID-19.

This clone was detected a few times. J is TRBJ2-1 and V is TRBV7-3; TRBD2 is a possible D gene (6 bases). This CDR3 has 17 amino acids. Trimming pared 3 bases from V and 5 bases from J, leaving 20 bases between. Germline loops: CDR1 SGHTA, CDR2 FQGTGA. The chain's CDR3 is CASSLHPTSQGDNEQFF. The CDR3 DNA reads as TGTGCCAGCAGCTTGCATCCAACTAGCCAAGGGGACAATGAGCAGTTCTTC.

The DNA of the CDR3 is TGTGCCAGCAGCTTGGTCGGGACAGCTAAACAAGAGACCCAGTACTTC. As protein: CASSLVGTAKQETQYF. The rearrangement joins TRBV5-6 to TRBJ2-5, with 7 bases aligning to TRBD1. The V segment lost 0 bases and the J segment 2 bases; nucleotides outside the gene matches: 7. The CDR3 runs 16 residues. Germline assignment: CDR1 SGHDT and CDR2 YYEEEE. Full variable domain (missing parts from reference TRBV5-6 and TRBJ2-5): DAGVTQSPTHLIKTRGQQVTLRCSPKSGHDTVSWYQQALGQGPQFIFQYYEEEERQRGNFPDRFSGHQFPNYSSELNVNALLLGDSALYLCASSLVGTAKQETQYFGPGTRLLVL.

This chain uses TRBV7-2 with TRBJ1-2, with 10 nucleotides matching TRBD1. CDR1 and CDR2 from the germline V gene are SGHTA and FQGNSA. The CDR3 spans 15 residues. The ends lost 5 bases at V and 8 bases at J; junction bases unmatched: 11. Here the CDR3 DNA reads TGTGCCAGCAGCCAGTCCGGGACAGGGGTGTGGGGCTACACCTTC. It translates to CASSQSGTGVWGYTF.

The chain combines TRBV5-6 with TRBJ1-1; TRBD1 matches at 8 bases. The CDR3 sequence is 16 residues long. J was trimmed by 0 bases and V by 2 bases; bases with no gene match: 6. Germline V gene sequence: CDR1 SGHDT, CDR2 YYEEEE. DNA of the CDR3: TGTGCCAGCAGCTTACAACAGGGGGTCCTGAACACTGAAGCTTTCTTT. Its protein is CASSLQQGVLNTEAFF.

This sequence joins TRBV6-5 and TRBJ1-3, with unresolved D. There are 14 residues in the CDR3. V was shortened by 6 bases and J by 2 bases, with 11 bases between the two germline ends. Germline lookup yields CDR1 MNHEY and CDR2 SVGAGI. The CDR3 reads CASSITAAGNTIYF. CDR3 nucleotide sequence: TGTGCCAGCAGCATTACAGCTGCTGGAAACACCATATATTTT.

This clone was detected a few times. The J gene is TRBJ1-2, the V gene TRBV30, with D uncertain. Between the trimmed V and J ends, which lost 2 bases and 4 bases, there was a span of 14 bases. Germline CDR1 is GTSNPN and CDR2 is SVGIG (reference sequence). There are 14 residues in the CDR3. The CDR3 loop is CAWSINPEVYGYTF. The CDR3 coding sequence is TGTGCCTGGAGTATCAACCCAGAAGTCTATGGCTACACCTTC.

J is TRBJ2-3 and V is TRBV2; D is possibly TRBD1 (5 bases). The germline V gene encodes CDR1 SNHLY and CDR2 FYNNEI. The length of the CDR3 is 12 residues. The V gene lost 8 bases and the J gene lost 3 bases, with 9 bases spanning the gap. CDR3 DNA: TGTGCCAGCGCCCAGGGAACAGATACGCAGTATTTT. The encoded protein is CASAQGTDTQYF.

The chain is built from TRBV29-1 and TRBJ1-1; possibly TRBD1 for D (6 bases). Germline CDR1 and CDR2: SQVTM and ANQGSEA. Deletions cut 4 bases from V and 6 bases from J, with 15 bases between. The CDR3 runs 13 residues. Here the CDR3 reads CSVANRGASEAFF. The CDR3 DNA reads as TGCAGCGTTGCGAATCGGGGGGCCTCTGAAGCTTTCTTT. The variable domain in full, completed from reference TRBV29-1 and TRBJ1-1, reads SAVISQKPSRDICQRGTSLTIQCQVDSQVTMMFWYRQQPGQSLTLIATANQGSEATYESGFVIDKFPISRPNLTFSTLTVSNMSPEDSSIYLCSVANRGASEAFFGQGTRLTVV.

This chain joins TRBV27 and TRBJ2-2, with 9 bases aligning to TRBD2. Germline V gene data show CDR1 as MNHEY and CDR2 as SMNVEV (reference sequence). The ends lost 6 bases at V and 4 bases at J; junction bases unmatched: 12. The CDR3 is 17 amino acids. This chain's CDR3 is CASRRLAAGQFTGELFF. The CDR3 bases are TGTGCCAGCAGGCGACTAGCGGCAGGCCAATTCACCGGGGAGCTGTTTTTT.

This rearrangement joins TRBV6-5 to TRBJ2-7; D might be TRBD2 (5 bases). V lost 8 bases to trimming and J lost 3 bases, with 14 bases between them. The germline V gene encodes CDR1 MNHEY and CDR2 SVGAGI. The CDR3 contains 13 residues. The DNA for the CDR3 is TGTGCCAGCTTTGTGGGGAGCAGCTACGAGCAGTACTTC. It yields the protein CASFVGSSYEQYF.

J is TRBJ2-7 and V is TRBV6-2 or TRBV6-3, with D possibly matching TRBD2 (6 bases). V was pared by 5 bases and J by 2 bases, with 13 bases between. Germline V gene data show CDR1 as MNHEY and CDR2 as SVGEGT. This CDR3 comprises 14 residues. The CDR3 region has the DNA TGTGCCAGCAGTCCCGCGGGGACGGCCTACGAGCAGTACGTC. Encoded protein: CASSPAGTAYEQYV.

The J gene is TRBJ2-3, the V gene TRBV19, with D possibly matching TRBD2 (6 bases). V was cut by 5 bases and J by 0 bases, with 15 bases left in between. Germline-derived CDR1 and CDR2 are LNHDA and SQIVND (reference sequence). The CDR3 is 16 amino acids. CDR3 protein: CASSQTAGSSTDTQYF. The DNA of the CDR3 is TGTGCCAGTAGTCAGACAGCGGGTTCTAGCACAGATACGCAGTATTTT.

The rearrangement joins TRBV6-2 or TRBV6-3 to TRBJ1-1; 8 nucleotides line up with TRBD1. After removal of 6 bases from V and 5 bases from J, the junction contained 8 bases not matched to a gene. CDR1 is MNHEY, CDR2 SVGEGT, per germline. This CDR3 region has 14 residues. In DNA, the CDR3 is TGTGCCAGCAGCCCTTCCAGGGGGCGGACTGAAGCTTTCTTT. Its protein is CASSPSRGRTEAFF.

This chain links TRBV5-8 with TRBJ1-2, with 8 positions matching TRBD1. This CDR3 is built from 15 residues. Germline V lookup: CDR1 SGHTS, CDR2 YDEGEE. Germline trimming cut 1 base from V and 4 bases from J; bases unmatched to any gene: 6. The CDR3 bases are TGTGCCAGCAGCTTGACGGCAGGGGGCCTCTATGGCTACACCTTC. This gives the protein CASSLTAGGLYGYTF. The full variable domain, completed using reference TRBV5-8 and TRBJ1-2, is EAGVTQSPTHLIKTRGQQATLRCSPISGHTSVYWYQQALGLGLQFLLWYDEGEERNRGNFPPRFSGRQFPNYSSELNVNALELEDSALYLCASSLTAGGLYGYTFGSGTRLTVV.

The CDR3 loop reads CASSLAGSGTQYF. In DNA, the CDR3 is TGTGCCAGCAGTTTAGCGGGATCGGGGACCCAGTACTTC. The chain has TRBV6-2 or TRBV6-3 and TRBJ2-5; 8 bases line up with TRBD2. J lost 7 bases, V lost 4 bases, and 5 bases had no gene match. Germline V gives CDR1 MNHEY, CDR2 SVGEGT. CDR3 length equals 13 residues.

The chain joins TRBV7-3 to TRBJ2-1, with D tentatively TRBD1 (6 bases). CDR1 SGHTA and CDR2 FQGTGA come from the germline V gene. The CDR3 length is 16 residues. V was trimmed by 1 base and J by 8 bases, leaving 18 bases between them. The CDR3 DNA is TGTGCCAGCAGCTTAAGGGGCAGGGGATCCCTCGATGAGCAGTTCTTC. Translated: CASSLRGRGSLDEQFF.

This rearrangement joins TRBV18 to TRBJ2-7, with 7 positions matching TRBD1. After removal of 3 bases from V and 2 bases from J, the junction contained 4 bases not matched to a gene. Germline V CDR1 and CDR2: KGHSH, LQKENI. CDR3 size: 14 residues. The CDR3 reads CASSPSGQTYEQYF. In nucleotides, the CDR3 is TGTGCCAGCTCACCCTCGGGACAGACCTACGAGCAGTACTTC.

The chain uses TRBV6-2 or TRBV6-3 and TRBJ1-5; D call uncertain. V lost 0 bases to trimming and J lost 7 bases, with 10 bases between them. The CDR3 consists of 14 residues. CDR1 is MNHEY, CDR2 SVGEGT, per germline. CDR3 DNA sequence: TGTGCCAGCAGTTACTCTCCGGTATACCAGCCCCAGCATTTT. Translating it yields CASSYSPVYQPQHF.

The table lists this clone with a few counts. The chain has TRBV27 and TRBJ2-5, with 9 bases matching TRBD2. The CDR3 totals 14 residues. From germline, CDR1 is MNHEY and CDR2 SMNVEV (reference sequence). The ends lost 6 bases at V and 5 bases at J; junction bases unmatched: 7. The CDR3 protein is CASRLAGLSETQYF. The CDR3 DNA is TGTGCCAGCAGACTAGCGGGTTTGTCGGAGACCCAGTACTTC.

V gene TRBV6-5 combines with J gene TRBJ1-6; D is perhaps TRBD1 (6 bases). The CDR3 consists of 14 residues. The germline CDR1 and CDR2 sequences are MNHEY and SVGAGI. The ends were cut back, 6 bases at V and 7 bases at J, with 13 bases in the middle. The CDR3 loop reads CASRTGTKNSPLHF. CDR3 DNA: TGTGCCAGCAGGACCGGGACAAAGAATTCACCCCTCCACTTT.

This rearrangement joins TRBV4-2 to TRBJ2-2, with TRBD2 identical over 8 bases. Per germline, CDR1 LGHNA and CDR2 YNFKEQ. V shed 1 base, J shed 3 bases, and the junction held 13 bases outside the gene matches. This CDR3 has 19 residues. CDR3 loop: CASSQVFMGLAGYTGELFF. The CDR3, as DNA: TGTGCCAGCAGCCAAGTCTTTATGGGATTAGCGGGGTACACCGGGGAGCTGTTTTTT.

The J gene is TRBJ2-3, the V gene TRBV27, with 12 bases that match TRBD2. The CDR3 covers 17 residues. Per the germline V gene, CDR1 is MNHEY and CDR2 is SMNVEV (reference sequence). The V gene end was trimmed by 6 bases and the J gene end by 2 bases; junction bases not matched to a gene: 9. CDR3: CASSLSGLAGNTDTQYF. The CDR3 coding sequence is TGTGCCAGCAGCCTCAGCGGACTAGCGGGAAACACAGATACGCAGTATTTT.

The chain recombines TRBV9 with TRBJ2-5; the match to TRBD1 covers 7 bases. The CDR3 extends over 16 amino acids. The V segment lost 2 bases and the J segment 4 bases; nucleotides outside the gene matches: 11. The germline V gene has CDR1 SGDLS and CDR2 YYNGEE. The CDR3 DNA sequence: TGTGCCAGCAGCGTTTCAGGGGGATCCGTTGGAGAGACCCAGTACTTC. Its translation: CASSVSGGSVGETQYF. The full variable domain, completed using reference TRBV9 and TRBJ2-5, is DSGVTQTPKHLITATGQRVTLRCSPRSGDLSVYWYQQSLDQGLQFLIQYYNGEERAKGNILERFSAQQFPDLHSELNLSSLELGDSALYFCASSVSGGSVGETQYFGPGTRLLVL.

J is TRBJ1-1 and V is TRBV9; D is undetermined. Germline V gene sequence: CDR1 SGDLS, CDR2 YYNGEE. The CDR3 loop spans 14 amino acids. V was cut by 4 bases and J by 4 bases, with 14 bases left in between. For the CDR3, the DNA is TGTGCCAGCAGCCCCTCTTGGAGGAGCACTGAAGCTTTCTTT. Amino acid sequence: CASSPSWRSTEAFF.

The table lists this clone with a count of one. This rearrangement joins TRBV5-5 to TRBJ2-5; TRBD2 matches 7 bases. The CDR3 length is 14 residues. The germline CDR1 and CDR2 sequences are SGHKS and YYEKEE (reference sequence). Trimming took 4 bases from V and 5 from J; bases not matched to a gene: 8. The CDR3 DNA is TGTGCCAGCAGCACAGCGGGGACTCGGGAGACCCAGTACTTC. Residues: CASSTAGTRETQYF. Based on the CDR3 plus reference TRBV5-5 and TRBJ2-5, the full variable domain is DAGVTQSPTHLIKTRGQQVTLRCSPISGHKSVSWYQQVLGQGPQFIFQYYEKEERGRGNFPDRFSARQFPNYSSELNVNALLLGDSALYLCASSTAGTRETQYFGPGTRLLVL.

The J gene is TRBJ1-6, the V gene TRBV7-2, with D uncertain. Germline V gene lookup returns CDR1 SGHTA and CDR2 FQGNSA. Trimming stripped 5 bases from V and 4 bases from J, with 9 bases between. CDR3 size: 14 residues. The CDR3 DNA reads as TGTGCCAGCAGCCGCCGGGAGTATAATTCACCCCTCCACTTT. This encodes CASSRREYNSPLHF.

The chain uses TRBV14 and TRBJ2-3; TRBD1 is a possible D gene (6 bases). CDR1 is SGHDN and CDR2 is FVKESK in the germline V gene. The V and J ends lost 3 bases and 4 bases respectively, with 20 bases between them. CDR3 length: 17 amino acids. Here the CDR3 DNA reads TGTGCCAGCAGCCACCCCCGTCCAGGGGTCTCCGCAGATACGCAGTATTTT. It codes for CASSHPRPGVSADTQYF. The full variable domain, with the rest looked up from reference TRBV14 and TRBJ2-3, is EAGVTQFPSHSVIEKGQTVTLRCDPISGHDNLYWYRRVMGKEIKFLLHFVKESKQDESGMPNNRFLAERTGGTYSTLKVQPAELEDSGVYFCASSHPRPGVSADTQYFGPGTRLTVL.

The J gene is TRBJ1-2, the V gene TRBV25-1; a weak D match, TRBD1 (5 bases). The CDR3 is 13 amino acids. With 3 bases removed from V and 8 bases from J, the gap between germline ends came to 13 bases. Germline V gene sequence: CDR1 MGHDK, CDR2 SYGVNS. The CDR3 is CASSDKGVGGYTF. The DNA for the CDR3 is TGTGCCAGCAGTGACAAAGGGGTCGGCGGCTACACCTTC.

The rearrangement joins TRBV7-2 to TRBJ2-3, with 12 bases aligning to TRBD2. This CDR3 comprises 14 residues. V dropped 5 bases and J dropped 3; count of bases not matched to a gene: 0. Looked up from germline, CDR1 is SGHTA and CDR2 is FQGNSA. CDR3 coding DNA: TGTGCCAGCAGCGGGACTAGCGGGACAGATACGCAGTATTTT. Encoded protein: CASSGTSGTDTQYF. Drawing the rest from reference TRBV7-2 and TRBJ2-3, the complete variable domain is GAGVSQSPSNKVTEKGKDVELRCDPISGHTALYWYRQSLGQGLEFLIYFQGNSAPDKSGLPSDRFSAERTGGSVSTLTIQRTQQEDSAVYLCASSGTSGTDTQYFGPGTRLTVL.

The chain recombines TRBV13 with TRBJ2-1; D is perhaps TRBD1 (6 bases). Germline CDR1 PRHDT, CDR2 FYEKMQ (reference sequence). The V gene lost 5 bases and the J gene lost 9 bases, with 23 bases spanning the gap. CDR3 size: 16 residues. Written as DNA, the CDR3 is TGTGCCAGCAGCCCCACGACAGGCCGAATAACGGGTGAGCAGTTCTTC. Its translation: CASSPTTGRITGEQFF.

The genes are TRBV15 and TRBJ2-5; tentatively, D is TRBD1 (5 bases). The V gene's germline CDR1 is LNHNV and CDR2 YYDKDF (reference sequence). The CDR3 is 15 residues long. V gave up 0 bases and J gave up 1 base, with 9 bases separating them. This CDR3 is CATSRDWGGQETQYF. The CDR3 region has the DNA TGTGCCACCAGCAGAGATTGGGGCGGCCAAGAGACCCAGTACTTC.

CDR3: CSASATNYGYTF. The CDR3 DNA follows: TGCAGTGCTAGTGCCACTAACTATGGCTACACCTTC. V usage is TRBV20-1 and J usage is TRBJ1-2; D unresolved. The germline gives CDR1 DFQATT, CDR2 SNEGSKA (reference sequence). This CDR3 is built from 12 residues. Trimming removed 3 bases from V and 0 bases from J, with 5 bases in between.